This T cell receptor (beta chain) was observed in a study of shared clonotypes between healthy human individuals. About the study: Participating donors consisted of a couple of women and a few men aged 18 to 49. A donor's plate count was three for CD4 naive and three for CD4 memory; CD8 naive had two and CD8 memory one.

General study findings and limits: It was the few donors that limited the genetic and exposure-history diversity represented.

With regard to this clone: Its target is not known.

The CDR3 runs 12 residues. CDR1 and CDR2 (germline): MDHEN, SYDVKM. V was clipped by 3 bases and J by 9 bases, with 10 bases between them. Profiling relied on immunoSEQ multiplex PCR, and the TCRdb table lists in-frame clones only, not all of them. The top ten hold 0.045% to 0.06% of the sample, which has about 600,000 clones, 95% to 98% seen once. Adults of Caucasian background living in Nashville, Tennessee made up all donors. Sequenced material: naive CD4+ T cells sorted from blood. Subset indicated: CD45RA+ positively selected. The receptor was derived from a woman younger than 45 in good health. The chain links TRBV28 to TRBJ2-3; D possibly corresponds to TRBD2 (6 bases). The CDR3 loop reads CASSLEGDTQYF. In DNA form, the CDR3 reads TGTGCCAGCAGTTTGGAGGGAGACACGCAGTATTTT.